This T cell receptor beta chain was captured in a study of blood T cells in healthy people across ages. This clonotype was recorded a few times. A second PCR of about 7 to 12 cycles used a sample-barcoded 5' primer and a J-beta primer mix. TCRdb processed the 5' RACE reads anew with MiXCR; each CDR3 protein has one entry. This sample has 800,000 to 1,000,000 distinct CDR3 sequences, with 40% to 60% found just once. Material for sequencing was blood. This receptor was obtained from a man under 40 in good health.

CDR3 DNA sequence: TGCAGCGTTGAAGAAGCTTCCGGACAACCGGGCTATGGCTACACCTTC. Translated: CSVEEASGQPGYGYTF. This chain joins TRBV29-1 and TRBJ1-2, with D possibly TRBD1 on 5 matching bases. The CDR3 contains 16 residues. Trimming shortened V by 0 bases and J by 4 bases, and 18 bases separated the two germline ends. Germline CDR1 is SQVTM and CDR2 is ANQGSEA. Full variable domain (outside the CDR3, taken from reference TRBV29-1 and TRBJ1-2): SAVISQKPSRDICQRGTSLTIQCQVDSQVTMMFWYRQQPGQSLTLIATANQGSEATYESGFVIDKFPISRPNLTFSTLTVSNMSPEDSSIYLCSVEEASGQPGYGYTFGSGTRLTVV.